The text below deals with one T cell receptor beta chain. Generated by immunoSEQ multiplex PCR, the TCRdb table keeps only in-frame clones and is missing some. This table holds roughly 89,000 clones, approximately 94% found once. The data stem from a study of T cell changes during pregnancy in multiple sclerosis. This CDR3 has 16 amino acids. Germline CDR1 is SGHRS and CDR2 is YFSETQ. V was cut by 9 bases and J by 3 bases, with 24 bases left in between. This specimen was peripheral blood, taken in the third trimester of pregnancy. The sequence derives from a female donor with multiple sclerosis, enrolled in a pregnancy study. The chain couples TRBV5-1 to TRBJ1-1; D might be TRBD1 (6 bases). In DNA, the CDR3 is TGCGCCACCTCTCCGGGACATGGGGTGCTCGACACTGAAGCTTTCTTT. Amino acids: CATSPGHGVLDTEAFF.